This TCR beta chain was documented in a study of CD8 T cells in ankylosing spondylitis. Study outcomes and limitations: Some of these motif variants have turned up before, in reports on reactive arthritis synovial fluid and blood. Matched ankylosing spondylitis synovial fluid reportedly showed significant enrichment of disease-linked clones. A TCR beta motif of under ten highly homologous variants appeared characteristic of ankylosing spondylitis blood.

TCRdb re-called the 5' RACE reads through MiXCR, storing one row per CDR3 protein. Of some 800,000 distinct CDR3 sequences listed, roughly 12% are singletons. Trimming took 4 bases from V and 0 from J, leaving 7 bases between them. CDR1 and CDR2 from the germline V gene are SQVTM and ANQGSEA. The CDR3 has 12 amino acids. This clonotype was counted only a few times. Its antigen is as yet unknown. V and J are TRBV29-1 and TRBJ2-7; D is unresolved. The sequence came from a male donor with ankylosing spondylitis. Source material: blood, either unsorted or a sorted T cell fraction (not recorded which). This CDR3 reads CSVGEASYEQYF. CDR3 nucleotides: TGCAGCGTTGGTGAAGCCTCCTACGAGCAGTACTTC.